What follows describes a single T cell receptor (beta chain). Antigen: not known. From the 5' RACE reads, TCRdb called clonotypes with MiXCR, one entry per CDR3 protein. Of about 520,000 distinct CDR3 sequences in the sample, less than 25% were seen once. This record comes from a study of identical twins. The study, taken as a whole, reports: Abundant beta clonotypes from cord blood had fewer insertions, unlike memory repertoires, which showed none.

The same specimen was also included in a second study, on T cells expressing NK-cell markers. Per that paper: The sequencing cohort of eight donors included seven HCMV-seropositive individuals and one seronegative individual. Several experiments added an anti-gamma-delta TCR antibody to sort only alpha-beta TCR T cells. These clonotypes also led the CD3+CD56-NKG2C+ fraction in a handful of donors.

This receptor was taken from a woman under 30 in good health. The sample was CD4+ T cells sorted from blood.

The DNA of the CDR3 is TGTGCCAGCACCCTTGAGCGGGGACTAGGGGGCTACAATGAGCAGTTCTTC. Translated, it gives CASTLERGLGGYNEQFF. This chain connects TRBV7-8 to TRBJ2-1, with TRBD2 matching over 8 bases. This CDR3 region has 17 residues. The V segment lost 7 bases and the J segment 3 bases; nucleotides outside the gene matches: 14. Germline loops: CDR1 SGHVS, CDR2 FQNEAQ.